One T cell receptor (beta chain) is described in this entry. The antigen remains unidentified. This sample was included in a study of cytomegalovirus exposure and HLA in healthy donors. Primers included in the PCR were 60 Vbeta and 13 Jbeta primers. Some clones are missing from TCRdb's copy, which holds only in-frame ones; the method was immunoSEQ multiplex PCR. The sample shows over 95,000 clones, 74% of them seen only once. Findings of the study overall: Rare TCR sequences predominated, though certain public TCRs were found in many donors. Later, an analysis found that common viral pathogens appeared to be linked with several of the most significant clusters.

The source material was PBMCs. This TCR derives from a human donor in good health.

Written as DNA, the CDR3 is TGCGCCAGCAGCATTGGGACTAGCGGGAGCGGCACAGATACGCAGTATTTT. Its translation is CASSIGTSGSGTDTQYF. The V and J genes are TRBV5-1 and TRBJ2-3, with 14 nucleotides matching TRBD2. V was clipped by 4 bases and J by 1 base; unmatched bases: 5. Germline values: CDR1 SGHRS, CDR2 YFSETQ. The CDR3 spans 17 residues. The full variable domain, in which reference TRBV5-1 and TRBJ2-3 provide the parts outside the CDR3, is KAGVTQTPRYLIKTRGQQVTLSCSPISGHRSVSWYQQTPGQGLQFLFEYFSETQRNKGNFPGRFSGRQFSNSRSEMNVSTLELGDSALYLCASSIGTSGSGTDTQYFGPGTRLTVL.